This TCR beta chain is drawn from a study of blood T cell repertoires in COVID-19. The V gene lost 1 base and the J gene lost 11 bases, with 24 bases spanning the gap. Per germline, CDR1 SGHDT and CDR2 YYEEEE. The length of the CDR3 is 16 residues. Methods used by the authors: Estimation of nucleated cell counts was performed using reference gene primer amplification. Method: immunoSEQ multiplex PCR; TCRdb's copy keeps in-frame clones and lacks some. The DNA was the basis for D and trimming; V, J and clone size are from that table. In the table there are about 180,000 clones, roughly four fifths of which are singletons.

The chain recombines TRBV5-6 with TRBJ1-2; D unclear. Sequencing input: peripheral blood. This receptor was obtained from a human donor in a cohort sampled during active COVID-19. CDR3: CASSLTREWEPVGYTF. The CDR3 coding sequence is TGTGCCAGCAGCTTGACCCGGGAGTGGGAGCCCGTCGGGTACACCTTC.